The sample holds many counts of the clone carrying this T cell receptor (beta chain). TCRdb re-processed the PCR reads through MiXCR. This repertoire shows approximately 34,000 clones, roughly 18% found once; its top ten account for 10%. This sample was included in a study of metastatic and nonmetastatic thyroid tumors. Thyroid surgery took place with no prior treatment in any patient. Trimming took 5 bases from V and 5 from J, leaving 9 bases between them. Germline-derived CDR1 and CDR2 are SGHAT and FQDESV (reference sequence). The CDR3 spans 12 residues. Sequenced input: blood. The source of this sequence is a female donor with papillary thyroid cancer or a benign thyroid nodule (not recorded which). Some clones in this sample may be carry-over from other donors' samples. The rearrangement links TRBV11-1 to TRBJ2-5; D remains ambiguous. The CDR3: CASSPRSETQYF. The CDR3 DNA reads as TGTGCCAGCAGCCCAAGATCGGAGACCCAGTACTTC.